One and the same sample provided the 17 T cell receptor beta chains below, sequenced in a study of blood T cell repertoires in COVID-19. This table comes from immunoSEQ multiplex PCR, and its TCRdb copy is limited to in-frame clones, with some not included. The sample contains some 220,000 clones, 85% of which appear only once. The specimen was peripheral blood. The origin of the receptors is a woman in her sixties or seventies with COVID-19, enrolled during active disease.

This clone has just one count. This chain uses TRBV6-5 with TRBJ1-2; perhaps TRBD1 as D (6 bases). Germline loops: CDR1 MNHEY, CDR2 SVGAGI. Trimming removed 5 bases from V and 2 bases from J, with 12 bases in between. The CDR3 contains 14 residues. CDR3 sequence reads: CASSRTDNNYGYTF. In nucleotides, the CDR3 is TGTGCCAGCAGTCGGACAGACAACAACTATGGCTACACCTTC.

The V call is TRBV13, the J call TRBJ2-1; perhaps TRBD1 as D (6 bases). This CDR3 region has 13 residues. From germline, CDR1 is PRHDT and CDR2 FYEKMQ (reference sequence). Trimming pared 5 bases from V and 6 bases from J, leaving 11 bases between. This chain's CDR3 is CASSAQQGNEQFF. The CDR3 nucleotides read TGTGCCAGCAGCGCACAACAGGGCAATGAGCAGTTCTTC.

The J gene is TRBJ1-2, the V gene TRBV19; 9 bases agree with TRBD1. Germline CDR1 and CDR2: LNHDA and SQIVND (reference sequence). The CDR3 totals 16 residues. V trimming: 4 bases; J trimming: 1 base; junction bases outside the gene matches: 7. CDR3 DNA sequence: TGTGCCAGTAGTAAGACAGGGGGACCCCATAACTATGGCTACACCTTC. Amino acid sequence: CASSKTGGPHNYGYTF.

This clone was detected a few times. The gene calls are TRBV19 and TRBJ2-3, with 10 nucleotides matching TRBD2. V lost 3 bases to trimming and J lost 5 bases; unmatched junction nucleotides: 8. CDR1 and CDR2 (germline): LNHDA, SQIVND (reference sequence). This CDR3 region has 16 residues. CDR3 nucleotides: TGTGCCAGTAGTATGAGCGGGGGGGCGCTCGGAGATACGCAGTATTTT. Its protein product is CASSMSGGALGDTQYF.

The gene calls are TRBV3-1 (or the pseudogene TRBV3-2) and TRBJ2-4; a weak D match, TRBD1 (6 bases). Trimming took 3 bases from V and 4 from J, leaving 28 bases between them. CDR3 length: 20 amino acids. From germline, CDR1 is LGHDT and CDR2 YNNKEL (reference sequence). CDR3 nucleotide sequence: TGTGCCAGCAGCCAGAAAATGGGAGAAAAAGCGCCTAGGGGGAAAAACATTCAGTACTTC. It yields the protein CASSQKMGEKAPRGKNIQYF.

The chain uses TRBV7-9 and TRBJ2-5, with D possibly TRBD2 on 5 matching bases. Deletions cut 2 bases from V and 2 bases from J, with 12 bases between. The germline V gene encodes CDR1 SEHNR and CDR2 FQNEAQ (reference sequence). CDR3 length equals 15 residues. CDR3: CASSLTSLGQETQYF. As DNA, the CDR3 is TGTGCCAGCAGCTTAACTAGTTTGGGGCAAGAGACCCAGTACTTC.

This chain joins TRBV19 and TRBJ1-1; TRBD1 matches at 10 bases. This CDR3 has 18 residues. V dropped 9 bases and J dropped 3; count of bases not matched to a gene: 19. Germline CDR1 LNHDA, CDR2 SQIVND (reference sequence). The CDR3 protein is CASKPRDRGRLSDTEAFF. DNA for the CDR3: TGTGCCAGCAAGCCCCGGGACAGGGGCCGACTTTCGGACACTGAAGCTTTCTTT.

This clone occurred a few times. The chain combines TRBV5-1 with TRBJ1-6; 11 bases fit TRBD1. Germline V lookup: CDR1 SGHRS, CDR2 YFSETQ. There are 15 residues in the CDR3. With 4 bases clipped from V and 9 bases from J, the junction kept 6 bases outside the gene matches. In DNA, the CDR3 is TGCGCCAGCAGCAGCTCGGGACAGGGGGGTTCACCCCTCCACTTT. It translates to CASSSSGQGGSPLHF.

This clone came up once. V and J are TRBV2 and TRBJ1-1; the D is unclear. The CDR3 is made up of 11 amino acids. Germline lookup yields CDR1 SNHLY and CDR2 FYNNEI. Trimming shortened V by 7 bases and J by 7 bases, and 10 bases separated the two germline ends. CDR3: CASMQAFEAFF. The CDR3, as DNA: TGTGCCAGCATGCAGGCGTTTGAAGCTTTCTTT.

V gene TRBV6-6 combines with J gene TRBJ2-7; D is perhaps TRBD1 (6 bases). The length of the CDR3 is 14 residues. Germline V lookup: CDR1 MNHNY, CDR2 SVGAGI (reference sequence). V was shortened by 6 bases and J by 1 base, with 13 bases between the two germline ends. The CDR3 sequence is CASRLWTESYEQYF. The CDR3 DNA is TGTGCCAGCAGACTGTGGACAGAGTCCTACGAGCAGTACTTC.

The chain has TRBV5-8 and TRBJ2-1; D is unresolved. This CDR3 has 12 residues. Germline CDR1 SGHTS, CDR2 YDEGEE. V lost 5 bases to trimming and J lost 6 bases, with 9 bases between them. CDR3 sequence: CASRTSGNEQFF. CDR3 in DNA: TGTGCCAGCAGAACTTCGGGCAATGAGCAGTTCTTC.

The V gene is TRBV11-2, the J gene TRBJ1-5, with 8 bases matching TRBD1. Germline V CDR1 and CDR2: SGHAT, FQNNGV. Unmatched junction bases numbered 14, after V lost 5 bases and J lost 2 bases. The CDR3 runs to 18 residues. The CDR3 DNA is TGTGCCAGCAGCCCCTCTGCAGGGGGCGCGAGCCGCAATCAGCCCCAGCATTTT. Its translation is CASSPSAGGASRNQPQHF.

The rearrangement joins TRBV10-3 to TRBJ1-1; D not resolved. Trimming cost V 0 bases and J 7 bases, with 6 bases left between them. The CDR3 length is 12 residues. Germline assignment: CDR1 ENHRY and CDR2 SYGVKD. The CDR3 DNA reads as TGTGCCATCAGTGAGTCGTACAGTGAAGCTTTCTTT. Its protein product is CAISESYSEAFF.

This chain uses TRBV7-2 with TRBJ2-7; TRBD1 aligns across 9 bases. V was pared by 3 bases and J by 5 bases, with 8 bases of the junction left unmatched. This CDR3 spans 15 amino acids. From germline, CDR1 is SGHTA and CDR2 FQGNSA. CDR3 in amino acids: CASSLGDREGHEQYF. Here the CDR3 DNA reads TGTGCCAGCAGCTTGGGGGACAGGGAGGGCCACGAGCAGTACTTC.

This clone was found once. V usage is TRBV20-1 and J usage is TRBJ1-1, with TRBD1 matching over 7 bases. Per the germline V gene, CDR1 is DFQATT and CDR2 is SNEGSKA (reference sequence). There are 11 residues in the CDR3. J lost 10 bases, V lost 2 bases, and 4 bases had no gene match. In nucleotides, the CDR3 is TGCAGTGCTAGACAGGGGGATAGAGCTTTCTTT. This codes for CSARQGDRAFF.

The chain links TRBV5-4 to TRBJ1-2, with 7 bases aligning to TRBD1. This CDR3 is 13 amino acids long. Germline V gene lookup returns CDR1 SGHNT and CDR2 YYREEE (reference sequence). V was clipped by 3 bases and J by 7 bases; unmatched bases: 6. The DNA of the CDR3 is TGTGCCAGCAGCTCCGGACAGGAGGGTGGCTACACCTTC. The encoded protein is CASSSGQEGGYTF.

The J gene is TRBJ2-7, the V gene TRBV4-3, with 7 positions matching TRBD2. Germline V gene lookup returns CDR1 LGHNA and CDR2 YSLEER. The CDR3 sequence is 17 residues long. With 2 bases clipped from V and 2 bases from J, the junction kept 12 bases outside the gene matches. The CDR3 nucleotides read TGCGCCAGCAGCCAATTGGGCGGCGGGGGAGGGACCTACGAGCAGTACTTC. Its translation: CASSQLGGGGGTYEQYF.